This is a list of T cell receptor beta chains from one sample in a study of T-cell reconstitution after alpha-beta-depleted transplantation in children. Each CDR3 protein is one row after TCRdb ran MiXCR on the PCR reads. Altogether 350,000 to 500,000 distinct CDR3 sequences are present, approximately 42% being singletons, with the ten largest covering about 30%. This specimen was PBMCs, taken before TCRalphabeta/CD19-depleted stem cell transplant. The receptor source for this set is a girl aged 2 to 9 with aplastic anemia, due to receive a stem cell transplant. The CDR3 runs from the conserved cysteine through the conserved F or W. The D gene is left open where the match is weak. Rows give clone size only sometimes, using once, few, many, or a class for an expanded clone.

abundance: many; v_gene: TRBV11-2; j_gene: TRBJ1-2; d_gene: -; CDR3aa: CASSPRQGFYGYTF; CDR3nt: TGTGCCAGCAGTCCACGCCAGGGCTTCTATGGCTACACCTTC
abundance: -; v_gene: TRBV20-1; j_gene: TRBJ2-7; d_gene: -; CDR3aa: CSAVLVGRGIYEQYF; CDR3nt: TGCAGTGCTGTTTTAGTCGGCCGGGGAATCTACGAGCAGTACTTC
abundance: -; v_gene: TRBV20-1; j_gene: TRBJ2-7; d_gene: TRBD2; CDR3aa: CSAKRSGSSGRRQYF; CDR3nt: TGCAGTGCTAAGAGATCCGGGTCTAGCGGGAGGCGTCAGTACTTC
abundance: few; v_gene: TRBV6-1; j_gene: TRBJ2-3; d_gene: TRBD2; CDR3aa: CASSVTSGRMGDTQYF; CDR3nt: TGTGCCAGCAGTGTGACTAGCGGGAGGATGGGAGATACGCAGTATTTT
abundance: -; v_gene: TRBV6-1; j_gene: TRBJ2-2; d_gene: -; CDR3aa: CASFRTGELFF; CDR3nt: TGTGCCAGCTTCCGGACCGGGGAGCTGTTTTTT
abundance: once; v_gene: TRBV12-3/TRBV12-4; j_gene: TRBJ2-7; d_gene: -; CDR3aa: CASRGGTVEQYF; CDR3nt: TGTGCCAGCAGGGGGGGGACAGTCGAGCAGTACTTC
abundance: -; v_gene: TRBV20-1; j_gene: TRBJ2-5; d_gene: -; CDR3aa: CSAPPGGGLQETQYF; CDR3nt: TGCAGTGCTCCACCAGGGGGGGGACTCCAAGAGACCCAGTACTTC
abundance: few; v_gene: TRBV29-1; j_gene: TRBJ2-7; d_gene: -; CDR3aa: CSTRDHSYEQYF; CDR3nt: TGCAGCACTAGGGACCACTCCTACGAGCAGTACTTC
abundance: -; v_gene: TRBV5-1; j_gene: TRBJ2-7; d_gene: -; CDR3aa: CASSGKTRDAYEQYF; CDR3nt: TGCGCCAGCAGCGGAAAAACTCGGGACGCCTACGAGCAGTACTTC
abundance: many; v_gene: TRBV29-1; j_gene: TRBJ2-7; d_gene: TRBD1; CDR3aa: CSATRQGRSEQYF; CDR3nt: TGCAGCGCCACACGACAGGGACGGAGCGAGCAGTACTTC
abundance: -; v_gene: TRBV18; j_gene: TRBJ2-3; d_gene: TRBD1; CDR3aa: CASSPEGTADTQYF; CDR3nt: TGTGCCAGCTCACCAGAAGGGACAGCAGATACGCAGTATTTT
abundance: -; v_gene: TRBV7-8; j_gene: TRBJ2-7; d_gene: TRBD2; CDR3aa: CASSFRTRLAHSYEQYF; CDR3nt: TGTGCCAGCAGCTTTAGGACTCGACTAGCGCACTCCTACGAGCAGTACTTC
abundance: once; v_gene: TRBV4-2; j_gene: TRBJ2-5; d_gene: -; CDR3aa: CASSRIEQETQYF; CDR3nt: TGTGCCAGCAGCCGGATAGAACAAGAGACCCAGTACTTC
abundance: -; v_gene: TRBV5-1; j_gene: TRBJ2-2; d_gene: -; CDR3aa: CASSLLVAWNTGELFF; CDR3nt: TGCGCCAGCAGTCTCCTGGTGGCATGGAACACCGGGGAGCTGTTTTTT
abundance: many; v_gene: TRBV12-3/TRBV12-4; j_gene: TRBJ1-1; d_gene: -; CDR3aa: CASSFDRRMNTEAFF; CDR3nt: TGTGCCAGCAGTTTTGACAGGAGGATGAACACTGAAGCTTTCTTT
abundance: many; v_gene: TRBV7-3; j_gene: TRBJ2-5; d_gene: TRBD2; CDR3aa: CASGLAGGPAETQYF; CDR3nt: TGTGCCAGCGGTCTAGCGGGGGGGCCCGCAGAGACCCAGTACTTC
abundance: -; v_gene: TRBV5-1; j_gene: TRBJ2-3; d_gene: -; CDR3aa: CASSTHSTDTQYF; CDR3nt: TGCGCCAGCAGCACCCATTCGACAGATACGCAGTATTTT
abundance: -; v_gene: TRBV20-1; j_gene: TRBJ2-1; d_gene: -; CDR3aa: CSARDRAIEQFF; CDR3nt: TGCAGTGCTAGAGATAGAGCGATTGAGCAGTTCTTC
abundance: -; v_gene: TRBV7-9; j_gene: TRBJ2-7; d_gene: TRBD2; CDR3aa: CASSFSGTSGSSYEQYF; CDR3nt: TGTGCCAGCAGCTTTTCCGGAACTAGCGGGAGTTCCTACGAGCAGTACTTC
abundance: -; v_gene: TRBV6-1; j_gene: TRBJ1-5; d_gene: -; CDR3aa: CASRGPQRGGNQPQHF; CDR3nt: TGTGCCAGCAGGGGACCCCAGAGGGGTGGCAATCAGCCCCAGCATTTT
abundance: many; v_gene: TRBV29-1; j_gene: TRBJ2-1; d_gene: TRBD1; CDR3aa: CSVYEQGAEQFF; CDR3nt: TGCAGCGTCTATGAACAGGGGGCTGAGCAGTTCTTC
abundance: -; v_gene: TRBV20-1; j_gene: TRBJ2-1; d_gene: -; CDR3aa: CSARVPKRSYNEQFF; CDR3nt: TGCAGTGCTAGAGTTCCAAAACGCTCCTACAATGAGCAGTTCTTC
abundance: few; v_gene: TRBV30; j_gene: TRBJ1-1; d_gene: -; CDR3aa: CAWSVAGYTEAFF; CDR3nt: TGTGCCTGGAGTGTAGCGGGTTATACTGAAGCTTTCTTT
abundance: -; v_gene: TRBV5-1; j_gene: TRBJ2-3; d_gene: -; CDR3aa: CASSSRRQVSTDTQYF; CDR3nt: TGCGCCAGCAGCTCCCGACGACAGGTTAGCACAGATACGCAGTATTTT
abundance: -; v_gene: TRBV10-3; j_gene: TRBJ2-2; d_gene: -; CDR3aa: CAIRAGKDTGELFF; CDR3nt: TGTGCCATCAGGGCAGGGAAGGACACCGGGGAGCTGTTTTTT
abundance: -; v_gene: TRBV15; j_gene: TRBJ1-2; d_gene: -; CDR3aa: CATSRDSGTLKSTF; CDR3nt: TGTGCCACCAGCAGGGATTCCGGGACCCTGAAAAGTACCTTC
abundance: many; v_gene: TRBV7-3; j_gene: TRBJ2-1; d_gene: TRBD2; CDR3aa: CASSYLTSGRTYNEQFF; CDR3nt: TGTGCCAGCAGCTACCTGACTAGCGGGAGGACCTACAATGAGCAGTTCTTC
abundance: -; v_gene: TRBV27; j_gene: TRBJ1-1; d_gene: TRBD1; CDR3aa: CASSSPTGMNTEAFF; CDR3nt: TGTGCCAGCAGTTCTCCGACAGGGATGAACACTGAAGCTTTCTTT
abundance: -; v_gene: TRBV2; j_gene: TRBJ2-1; d_gene: TRBD2; CDR3aa: CASLAGGGMNEQFF; CDR3nt: TGTGCCAGTTTAGCGGGAGGTGGAATGAATGAGCAGTTCTTC